These 7 T cell receptor beta chains came from one sample sequenced in a study of cytomegalovirus exposure and HLA in healthy donors (TCRdb year 2017). Library method: the immunoSEQ multiplex PCR assay. The table was pulled from immuneACCESS by TCRdb, which kept in-frame rearrangements only. Such tables lose some clones; where checked, under half of the loss comes from unresolved V genes, and the rest has no known cause. The sample table holds under 350,000 clones, of which just over 85% were seen once. The ten largest account for about 1% of the sample. Sequencing was carried out using PBMCs. The source of these receptors is a woman younger than 35 in good health and CMV-seronegative.

The chain carries TRBV18 and TRBJ2-7; 12 bases map to TRBD2. The germline gives CDR1 KGHSH, CDR2 LQKENI. Germline trimming cut 6 bases from V and 0 bases from J; bases unmatched to any gene: 3. CDR3 length equals 15 residues. CDR3 residues: CASSLTSGSSYEQYF. CDR3 DNA sequence: TGTGCCAGCTCGCTGACTAGCGGGAGCTCCTACGAGCAGTACTTC.

The chain uses TRBV27 and TRBJ1-1; 7 bases align to TRBD1. The germline gives CDR1 MNHEY, CDR2 SMNVEV (reference sequence). The CDR3 runs 14 residues. V shed 4 bases, J shed 5 bases, and the junction held 7 bases outside the gene matches. The CDR3 DNA reads TGTGCCAGCAGTTACACCGGGACAGTGACTGAAGCTTTCTTT. As protein: CASSYTGTVTEAFF.

The chain recombines TRBV6-4 with TRBJ1-6; 7 nucleotides align to TRBD1. CDR1 is MRHNA, CDR2 SNTAGT, per germline. This CDR3 spans 15 amino acids. J gave up 9 bases and V 3 bases, and 8 bases lay outside the gene matches. The CDR3 region is CASSEQGKGSSPLHF. The CDR3 DNA is TGTGCCAGCAGTGAACAGGGGAAAGGAAGTTCACCCCTCCACTTT.

The DNA for the CDR3 is TGTGCCAGCAGCCCCAACTCGGGAGATACGCAGTATTTT. This sequence encodes CASSPNSGDTQYF. This sequence joins TRBV7-3 and TRBJ2-3; D remains unclear. This CDR3 has 13 amino acids. CDR1 and CDR2 (germline): SGHTA, FQGTGA. V was cut by 5 bases and J by 5 bases, with 11 bases left in between.

Only one count was recorded for this clone. The chain carries TRBV5-1 and TRBJ2-1; D unresolved. Germline V lookup: CDR1 SGHRS, CDR2 YFSETQ. The CDR3 is 13 amino acids. V lost 2 bases to trimming and J lost 3 bases, with 6 bases between them. Here the CDR3 DNA reads TGCGCCAGCAGCTTTTCAGACTACAATGAGCAGTTCTTC. This sequence encodes CASSFSDYNEQFF.

The V call is TRBV28, the J call TRBJ1-5, with TRBD1 identical over 8 bases. CDR1 and CDR2 (germline): MDHEN, SYDVKM. The CDR3 has 17 residues. Trimming removed 6 bases from V and 2 bases from J; junction bases left unmatched: 12. CDR3 DNA sequence: TGTGCCAGCAGCCCTGTGTCCGGGACAGGCCGCAATCAGCCCCAGCATTTT. Protein sequence: CASSPVSGTGRNQPQHF.

V usage is TRBV11-3 and J usage is TRBJ1-2, with 7 bases identical to TRBD1. V was clipped by 5 bases and J by 0 bases; unmatched bases: 9. Germline lookup yields CDR1 SGHNT and CDR2 YENEEA. The CDR3 spans 16 residues. The CDR3 region is CASSRGHRGANYGYTF. In nucleotides, the CDR3 is TGTGCCAGCAGCAGGGGCCACAGGGGAGCTAACTATGGCTACACCTTC.